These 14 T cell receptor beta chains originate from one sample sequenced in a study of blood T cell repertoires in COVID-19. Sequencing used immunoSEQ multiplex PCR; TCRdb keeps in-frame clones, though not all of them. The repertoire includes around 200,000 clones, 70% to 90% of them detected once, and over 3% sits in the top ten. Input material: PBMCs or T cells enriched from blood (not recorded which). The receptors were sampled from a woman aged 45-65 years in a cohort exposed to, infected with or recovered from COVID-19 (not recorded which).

The CDR3 DNA reads as TGTGCCAGCAGCTTGGGGGACAGGGTCGACGAGCAGTACTTC. Residues: CASSLGDRVDEQYF. The chain recombines TRBV5-6 with TRBJ2-7; TRBD1 aligns across 9 bases. The V segment lost 0 bases and the J segment 5 bases; nucleotides outside the gene matches: 3. Germline V gene data show CDR1 as SGHDT and CDR2 as YYEEEE. The CDR3 is 14 residues long.

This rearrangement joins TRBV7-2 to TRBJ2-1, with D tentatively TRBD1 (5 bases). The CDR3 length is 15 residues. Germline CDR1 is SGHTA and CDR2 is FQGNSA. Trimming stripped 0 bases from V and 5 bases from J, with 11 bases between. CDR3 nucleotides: TGTGCCAGCAGCTTAGCGGGGCGCCTTAACAATGAGCAGTTCTTC. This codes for CASSLAGRLNNEQFF.

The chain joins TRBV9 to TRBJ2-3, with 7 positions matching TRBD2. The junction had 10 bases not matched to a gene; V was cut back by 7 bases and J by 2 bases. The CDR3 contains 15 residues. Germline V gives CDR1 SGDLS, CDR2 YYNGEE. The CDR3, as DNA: TGTGCCAGCGGGGGAGAGCGGGGAACCACAGATACGCAGTATTTT. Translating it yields CASGGERGTTDTQYF. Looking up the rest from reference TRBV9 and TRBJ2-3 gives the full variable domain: DSGVTQTPKHLITATGQRVTLRCSPRSGDLSVYWYQQSLDQGLQFLIQYYNGEERAKGNILERFSAQQFPDLHSELNLSSLELGDSALYFCASGGERGTTDTQYFGPGTRLTVL.

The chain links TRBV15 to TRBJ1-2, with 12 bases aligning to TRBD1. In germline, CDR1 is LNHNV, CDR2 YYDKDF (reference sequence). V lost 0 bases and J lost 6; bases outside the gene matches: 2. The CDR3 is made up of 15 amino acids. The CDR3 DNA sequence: TGTGCCACCAGCAGAGAGGGACAGGGGGCTAATGGCTACACCTTC. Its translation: CATSREGQGANGYTF.

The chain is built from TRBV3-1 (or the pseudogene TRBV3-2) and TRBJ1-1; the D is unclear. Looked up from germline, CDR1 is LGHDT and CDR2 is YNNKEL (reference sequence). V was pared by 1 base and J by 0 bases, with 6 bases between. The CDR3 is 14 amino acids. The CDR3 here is CASSQGKLNTEAFF. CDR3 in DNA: TGTGCCAGCAGCCAAGGCAAGCTGAACACTGAAGCTTTCTTT.

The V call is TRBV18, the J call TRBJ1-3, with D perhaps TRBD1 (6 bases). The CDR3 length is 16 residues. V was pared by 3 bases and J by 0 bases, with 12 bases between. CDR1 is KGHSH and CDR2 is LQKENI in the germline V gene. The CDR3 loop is CASSPGTSSSGNTIYF. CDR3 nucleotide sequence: TGTGCCAGCTCACCTGGGACATCCAGCTCTGGAAACACCATATATTTT.

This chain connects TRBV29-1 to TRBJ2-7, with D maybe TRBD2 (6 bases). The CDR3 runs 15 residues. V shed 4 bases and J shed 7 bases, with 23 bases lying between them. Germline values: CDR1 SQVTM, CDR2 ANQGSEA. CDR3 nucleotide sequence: TGCAGCGTTGGACCTCACCTTAGACCGGGGGAAGAGCAGTACTTC. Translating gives CSVGPHLRPGEEQYF.

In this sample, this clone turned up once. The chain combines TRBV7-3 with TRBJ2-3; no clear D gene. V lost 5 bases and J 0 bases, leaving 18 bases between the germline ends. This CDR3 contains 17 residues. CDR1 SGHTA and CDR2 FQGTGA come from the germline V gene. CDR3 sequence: CASSPVASSASTDTQYF. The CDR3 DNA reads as TGTGCCAGCAGCCCCGTAGCATCCTCCGCTAGCACAGATACGCAGTATTTT.

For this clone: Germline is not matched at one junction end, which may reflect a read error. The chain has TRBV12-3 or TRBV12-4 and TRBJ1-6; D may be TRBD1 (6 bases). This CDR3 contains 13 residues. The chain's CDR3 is CASSLAKGVPLHF. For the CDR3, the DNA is TGTGCCAGTAGTTTAGCCAAGGGGGTCCCCCTCCACTTT.

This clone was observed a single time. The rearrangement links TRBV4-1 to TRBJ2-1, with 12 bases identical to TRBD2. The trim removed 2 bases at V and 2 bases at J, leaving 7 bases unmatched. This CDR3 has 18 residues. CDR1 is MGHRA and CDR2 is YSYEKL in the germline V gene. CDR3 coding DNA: TGCGCCAGCAGCCAATGGTCTAGCGGGGGGGTAGCCTACAATGAGCAGTTCTTC. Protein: CASSQWSSGGVAYNEQFF.

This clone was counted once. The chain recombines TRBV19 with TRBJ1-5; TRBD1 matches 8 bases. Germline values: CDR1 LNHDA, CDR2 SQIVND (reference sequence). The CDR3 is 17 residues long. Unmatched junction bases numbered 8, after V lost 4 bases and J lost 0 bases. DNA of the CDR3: TGTGCCAGTAGTACCAGGACAGGGTGGGATAGCAATCAGCCCCAGCATTTT. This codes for CASSTRTGWDSNQPQHF.

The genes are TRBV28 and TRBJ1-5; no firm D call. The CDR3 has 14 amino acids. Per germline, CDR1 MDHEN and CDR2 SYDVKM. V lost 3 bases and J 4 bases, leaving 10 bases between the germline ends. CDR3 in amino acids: CASSLPGENQPQHF. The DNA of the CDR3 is TGTGCCAGCAGTTTGCCCGGGGAAAATCAGCCCCAGCATTTT.

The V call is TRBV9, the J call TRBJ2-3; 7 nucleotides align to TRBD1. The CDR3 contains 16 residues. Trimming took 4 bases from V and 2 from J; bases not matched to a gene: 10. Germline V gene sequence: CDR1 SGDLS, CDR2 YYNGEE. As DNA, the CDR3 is TGTGCCAGCAGCCAAGTGGGACAGTTCCTCACAGATACGCAGTATTTT. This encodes CASSQVGQFLTDTQYF.

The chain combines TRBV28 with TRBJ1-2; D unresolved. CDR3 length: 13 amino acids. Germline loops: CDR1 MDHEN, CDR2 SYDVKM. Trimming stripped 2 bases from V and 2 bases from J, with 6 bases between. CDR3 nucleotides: TGTGCCAGCAGTTTAGGCGGGAACTATGGCTACACCTTC. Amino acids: CASSLGGNYGYTF.